This TCR beta chain was observed in a study of blood T cell repertoires in COVID-19 (dated by TCRdb to the early 2020s). About the investigation overall: Samples covering the acute and convalescent phases of COVID-19 were provided by collaborators in the United States, Italy and Spain. The material from the prospective study consisted of cDNA or gDNA derived from T cells, B-cell-depleted T cells, or PBMCs. Deeply sampled blood TCRbeta repertoires from subjects exposed to, actively infected with, or recovered from COVID-19 were included in the dataset. Sample metadata almost always included a de-identified subject ID, COVID-19 status, age in years and sex. Samples were obtained from the ongoing ImmuneRACE study (first 160 participants) and from 1,254 subjects provided by 6 global collaborators. Where HLA class I and class II types were available, the types were taken from metadata supplied by the sample provider, not from assay-based typing. The repertoires were made available in a free public database intended to serve as a resource for research on the immune response to SARS-CoV-2.

Study-wide findings and limitations: Clinical and demographic metadata were provided uncurated, with the amount varying by source and participant.

The CDR3 measures 15 amino acids from cysteine to phenylalanine. Of the read, only the CDR3 DNA is kept; its 45 bases are in frame from base 1. Via the germline V gene, CDR1 is SQVTM and CDR2 ANQGSEA. V has 5 bases trimmed and J has 8 bases trimmed; junction bases matching no gene number 14. TCRbeta CDR3 regions were amplified from genomic DNA by means of the immunoSEQ Assay, a bias-controlled multiplex PCR. Per the original workflow: Nucleated cell counts per sample were estimated from amplification of reference gene primers within the assay. To quantify the absolute abundance of each unique TCRbeta CDR3 rearrangement, sequence reads were collapsed and filtered. For each sample, productive Simpson clonality was calculated as the square root of Simpson's diversity index across productive rearrangements. In its TCRdb copy, this immuneACCESS table keeps in-frame sequences only and misses some clones. Where compared with another copy, unresolved V genes explain less than half of these, and the others have no known cause. V, J and clone size derive from that table, while D and trimming were established from the DNA sequence. The sample table records a few hundred thousand clones; less than 90% of these occur just once. 2.2% of the sample lies in the top ten.

Collaborating institutions collected whole blood in K2EDTA tubes following their own protocols. For TCRbeta analysis, collaborators shipped samples as frozen whole blood, isolated PBMCs, or DNA extracted from either of those sample types. Concerning this clone itself: The antigen this receptor binds is unknown. The record has no base qualities; no much larger clone is one base away.

Here the chain combines TRBV29-1 and TRBJ2-3; the central 9 bases match TRBD2. Sequencing was carried out using peripheral blood. This sequence originates from a woman aged 50 to 60 with acute or convalescent COVID-19. The DNA reads TGCAGCGTTCCACGGTCTAGCGGGATTTTGCGTACGCAGTATTTT. The encoded protein is CSVPRSSGILRTQYF.